This TCR beta chain was recorded in a study of T cell responses to AZD1222 COVID-19 vaccine. On the study more broadly: Doses given second, at about 4 or about 12 weeks, were pooled. General observations from the study: Among those given AZD1222, only six were seropositive at baseline. The repertoires were collected only after the peak T cell response.

A single count supports this clone. Its antigen remains unidentified. V was shortened by 1 base and J by 4 bases, with 9 bases between the two germline ends. The CDR3 contains 14 residues. The germline CDR1 and CDR2 sequences are LGHNA and YSLEER. Repertoires were generated with immunoSEQ multiplex PCR, while TCRdb's copy carries only in-frame clones and drops some. The sample holds about 140,000 clones; around 90% are singletons and the top ten take around 2.8%. The chain combines TRBV4-3 with TRBJ2-3; a possible D gene is TRBD2 (6 bases). This TCR was recovered from an adult in good health. The material sequenced was peripheral blood, taken on day 0 of AZD1222 vaccination. For the CDR3, the DNA is TGCGCCAGCAGCCAAGGAGGGACTTCAGATACGCAGTATTTT. The encoded protein is CASSQGGTSDTQYF.